Below, 21 T cell receptor beta chains from the same sample are listed, as sequenced in a study of CD8 T cells in ankylosing spondylitis. TCRdb analysed the 5' RACE reads with MiXCR anew, one entry per CDR3 protein. The table records 200,000 to 300,000 distinct CDR3 sequences, about 10% of them present only once. Sequenced input: blood, either unsorted or a sorted T cell fraction (not recorded which). These receptors came from a male donor with ankylosing spondylitis or in good health (not recorded which).

The J gene is TRBJ2-5, the V gene TRBV6-1; the D gene could be TRBD1 or TRBD2 (5 bases each). CDR1 MNHNS and CDR2 SASEGT come from the germline V gene. Trimming left V 10 bases short and J 5 bases short, with 17 bases between. The CDR3 length is 13 residues. The CDR3 loop reads CATAAPWGETQYF. In DNA form, the CDR3 reads TGTGCCACCGCGGCCCCCTGGGGGGAGACCCAGTACTTC.

This clonotype was seen at least ten times. The gene calls are TRBV10-3 and TRBJ2-3, with D perhaps TRBD1 (6 bases). This CDR3 region has 17 residues. CDR1 is ENHRY, CDR2 SYGVKD, per germline. The V end lost 4 bases, the J end lost 0 bases, and 17 bases lay between the germline ends. The CDR3 sequence: CAISGEDRRTSTDTQYF. CDR3 DNA sequence: TGTGCCATCAGTGGGGAAGACAGGCGAACTAGCACAGATACGCAGTATTTT.

This chain uses TRBV7-9 with TRBJ1-1; TRBD1 aligns across 10 bases. The CDR3 covers 15 residues. The germline gives CDR1 SEHNR, CDR2 FQNEAQ (reference sequence). The J segment lost 4 bases and the V segment lost 5 bases, leaving 7 bases of the junction unmatched. The CDR3 reads CASSPRTGGFTEAFF. CDR3 nucleotides: TGTGCCAGCAGCCCCCGGACAGGGGGGTTCACTGAAGCTTTCTTT.

This clonotype was counted at least ten times. This sequence joins TRBV20-1 and TRBJ2-1; 10 nucleotides match TRBD2. Per the germline V gene, CDR1 is DFQATT and CDR2 is SNEGSKA (reference sequence). The CDR3 runs to 16 residues. V was clipped by 6 bases and J by 6 bases; unmatched bases: 14. The chain's CDR3 is CSAAPLLAGWANEQFF. CDR3 coding DNA: TGCAGTGCAGCCCCCCTACTAGCGGGGTGGGCCAATGAGCAGTTCTTC.

V and J are TRBV7-9 and TRBJ2-1; 12 nucleotides match TRBD1. Trimming cost V 2 bases and J 10 bases; bases outside gene matches: 3. The CDR3 runs to 14 residues. Germline V gene data show CDR1 as SEHNR and CDR2 as FQNEAQ (reference sequence). CDR3 sequence (DNA): TGTGCCAGCAGCTTACGGGACAGGGGGCTCGAGCAGTTCTTC. It specifies CASSLRDRGLEQFF.

V gene TRBV12-3 or TRBV12-4 combines with J gene TRBJ2-1; D is undetermined. There are 11 residues in the CDR3. Trimming left V 3 bases short and J 13 bases short, with 10 bases between. The DNA for the CDR3 is TGTGCCAGCAGTTTTGAGCGTTCCCAGTTCTTC. This sequence encodes CASSFERSQFF.

Of note for this clonotype: A clone one base away is much larger, so this may be a read error. The chain joins TRBV6-1 to TRBJ1-2, with D tentatively TRBD1 (6 bases). CDR1 is MNHNS, CDR2 SASEGT, per germline. V lost 2 bases and J 7 bases, leaving 17 bases between the germline ends. CDR3 size: 15 residues. The CDR3 DNA is TGTGCCAGCAGTGAAATGCTAGGACAGTCATGTGGCTACACCTTC. Protein: CASSEMLGQSCGYTF.

Many counts were recorded for this clonotype. The J gene is TRBJ2-1, the V gene TRBV4-2, with 9 bases that match TRBD2. The germline V gene has CDR1 LGHNA and CDR2 YNFKEQ. The CDR3 has 15 residues. V shed 2 bases and J 9 bases; nucleotides not matched to a gene: 8. CDR3 protein: CASSQQGSGRGEQFF. The CDR3 bases are TGTGCCAGCAGCCAACAGGGTAGCGGGAGAGGTGAGCAGTTCTTC.

The chain joins TRBV12-3 or TRBV12-4 to TRBJ2-7; D may be TRBD1 (6 bases). The germline V and J ends were trimmed by 3 bases and 5 bases, with 17 bases remaining between them. The CDR3 extends over 15 amino acids. CDR3 sequence reads: CASSFGLDSLNEQYF. CDR3 bases: TGTGCCAGCAGTTTCGGCTTGGACAGCCTTAACGAGCAGTACTTC.

This clonotype was picked up many times. The chain uses TRBV6-5 and TRBJ1-2; 7 bases map to TRBD1. The J segment lost 0 bases and the V segment lost 5 bases, leaving 15 bases of the junction unmatched. The CDR3 spans 18 residues. CDR1 MNHEY and CDR2 SVGAGI come from the germline V gene. CDR3 nucleotide sequence: TGTGCCAGCAGTCACGCCCTCAGGGGGGGATCTACTAACTATGGCTACACCTTC. Translating it yields CASSHALRGGSTNYGYTF.

This clonotype has ten or more counts. The chain links TRBV5-1 to TRBJ1-2; 7 bases are shared with TRBD1. The CDR3 length is 13 residues. Germline V gives CDR1 SGHRS, CDR2 YFSETQ. Germline trimming cut 0 bases from V and 7 bases from J; bases unmatched to any gene: 3. In nucleotides, the CDR3 is TGCGCCAGCAGCTTGGACAGACAGGGTGGCTACACCTTC. Its protein is CASSLDRQGGYTF.

This clonotype was found many times. The chain employs TRBV5-1 and TRBJ1-1, with D unresolved. The germline V and J ends were trimmed by 4 bases and 10 bases, with 11 bases remaining between them. The CDR3 length is 11 residues. Germline CDR1 is SGHRS and CDR2 is YFSETQ. As DNA, the CDR3 is TGCGCCAGCAGCCTCGGGGAGGTAGCTTTCTTT. Translating it yields CASSLGEVAFF. Full variable domain (missing parts from reference TRBV5-1 and TRBJ1-1): KAGVTQTPRYLIKTRGQQVTLSCSPISGHRSVSWYQQTPGQGLQFLFEYFSETQRNKGNFPGRFSGRQFSNSRSEMNVSTLELGDSALYLCASSLGEVAFFGQGTRLTVV.

This clonotype has at least ten counts. J is TRBJ1-2 and V is TRBV12-3 or TRBV12-4; 7 bases are a match to TRBD1. CDR3 size: 14 residues. V was clipped by 5 bases and J by 7 bases; unmatched bases: 10. CDR3 protein: CASSTGQYLGGYTF. CDR3 in DNA: TGTGCCAGCAGTACGGGACAGTATTTAGGTGGCTACACCTTC.

The V gene is TRBV10-3, the J gene TRBJ1-2, with D possibly being TRBD1 (5 bases). The V end lost 4 bases, the J end lost 2 bases, and 14 bases lay between the germline ends. Germline V gene data show CDR1 as ENHRY and CDR2 as SYGVKD. The CDR3 loop spans 15 amino acids. The CDR3 sequence is CAISGAPTENYGYTF. In nucleotides, the CDR3 is TGTGCCATCAGTGGAGCCCCGACAGAGAACTATGGCTACACCTTC.

This clonotype was recorded a few times. The V gene is TRBV2, the J gene TRBJ1-1; D is uncertain. The CDR3 covers 12 residues. Trimming pared 7 bases from V and 11 bases from J, leaving 17 bases between. CDR1 and CDR2 (germline): SNHLY, FYNNEI. The CDR3 nucleotides read TGTGCCAGCATGGGTAAAGGGAATTGGGCTTTCTTT. It specifies CASMGKGNWAFF.

At least ten counts were recorded for this clonotype. The chain combines TRBV20-1 with TRBJ2-5; possibly TRBD2 for D (6 bases). V dropped 5 bases and J dropped 2 bases, with 9 bases sitting between them. Germline CDR1 DFQATT, CDR2 SNEGSKA (reference sequence). This CDR3 has 12 residues. CDR3 region: CSAVGLQETQYF. In DNA, the CDR3 is TGCAGTGCTGTGGGACTGCAAGAGACCCAGTACTTC.

The table lists this clonotype with many counts. The chain uses TRBV6-2 or TRBV6-3 and TRBJ2-7; the D is unclear. CDR1 and CDR2 from the germline V gene are MNHEY and SVGEGT. V was pared by 10 bases and J by 3 bases, with 7 bases between. The CDR3 is 10 residues long. CDR3 loop: CATLGYEQYF. In DNA form, the CDR3 reads TGTGCCACCCTCGGCTACGAGCAGTACTTC.

This clonotype appeared many times. This rearrangement joins TRBV20-1 to TRBJ2-7, with TRBD1 matching over 11 bases. The V and J ends lost 6 bases and 2 bases, in that order; junction bases with no gene match: 3. The CDR3 extends over 13 amino acids. Germline CDR1 DFQATT, CDR2 SNEGSKA (reference sequence). The CDR3 DNA follows: TGCAGTGCCGGGACAGGGGGTACCTACGAGCAGTACTTC. It encodes CSAGTGGTYEQYF.

This clonotype occurred many times. The V and J genes are TRBV4-1 and TRBJ1-3; D unresolved. V gave up 4 bases and J gave up 4 bases, with 8 bases separating them. The CDR3 runs to 13 residues. Germline V CDR1 and CDR2: MGHRA, YSYEKL. The CDR3 loop is CASSLPGGNTIYF. Written as DNA, the CDR3 is TGCGCCAGCAGCCTTCCGGGGGGAAACACCATATATTTT.

This clonotype was detected many times. V gene TRBV20-1 combines with J gene TRBJ2-3; 9 positions match TRBD2. Germline V lookup: CDR1 DFQATT, CDR2 SNEGSKA (reference sequence). This CDR3 has 14 amino acids. The V and J ends lost 2 bases and 3 bases, in that order; junction bases with no gene match: 3. The CDR3, as DNA: TGCAGTGCTAGAATAGCGGGAGTTACAGATACGCAGTATTTT. As protein: CSARIAGVTDTQYF.

This clonotype was recorded once. CDR3 sequence reads: CASSAVGASTDTQYF. CDR3 nucleotides: TGTGCCAGCAGCGCTGTCGGGGCTAGCACAGATACGCAGTATTTT. This chain joins TRBV7-3 and TRBJ2-3; D may correspond to TRBD1 or TRBD2 (5 bases each). Germline values: CDR1 SGHTA, CDR2 FQGTGA. The V and J ends lost 5 bases and 0 bases respectively, with 12 bases between them. This CDR3 is 15 amino acids long.